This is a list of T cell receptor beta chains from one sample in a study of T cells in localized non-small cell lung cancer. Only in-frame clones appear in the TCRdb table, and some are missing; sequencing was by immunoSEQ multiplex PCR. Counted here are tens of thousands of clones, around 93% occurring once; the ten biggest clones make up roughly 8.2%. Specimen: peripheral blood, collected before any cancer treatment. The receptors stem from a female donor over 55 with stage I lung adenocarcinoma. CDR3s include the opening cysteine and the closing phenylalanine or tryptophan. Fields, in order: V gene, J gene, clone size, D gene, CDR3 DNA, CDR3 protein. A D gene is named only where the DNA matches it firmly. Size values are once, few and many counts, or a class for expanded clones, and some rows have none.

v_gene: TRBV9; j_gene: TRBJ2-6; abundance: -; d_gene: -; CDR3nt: TGTGCCAGCAGCGTAGCGGCAACAGGGGCCAACGTCCTGACTTTC; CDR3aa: CASSVAATGANVLTF
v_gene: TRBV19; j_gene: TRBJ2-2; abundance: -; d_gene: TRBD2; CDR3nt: TGTGCCAGTAGTACGGGGACTAGCGTAACCGGGGAGCTGTTTTTT; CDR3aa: CASSTGTSVTGELFF
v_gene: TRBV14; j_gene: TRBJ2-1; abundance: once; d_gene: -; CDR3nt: TGTGCCAGCAGCCAAGTCCCCAGCTTCAATGAGCAGTTCTTC; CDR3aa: CASSQVPSFNEQFF
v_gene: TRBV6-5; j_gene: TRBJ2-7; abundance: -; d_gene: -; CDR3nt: TGTGCCAGCGGCCGGTCCCCGGGACCCTACGAGCAGTACTTC; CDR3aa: CASGRSPGPYEQYF
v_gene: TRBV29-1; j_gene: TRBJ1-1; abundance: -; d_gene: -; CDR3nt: TGCAGCGTTACAAGACAAGGGGACACTGAAGCTTTCTTT; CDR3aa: CSVTRQGDTEAFF
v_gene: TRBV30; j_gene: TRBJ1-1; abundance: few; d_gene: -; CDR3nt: TGTGCCTGGAGTGTAAAGGGCAGGGCTTTCTTT; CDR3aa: CAWSVKGRAFF
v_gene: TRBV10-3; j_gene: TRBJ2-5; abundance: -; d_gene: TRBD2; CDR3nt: TGTGCCATCAGTGAGGATACTAGCGGGGACCAAGAGACCCAGTACTTC; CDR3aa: CAISEDTSGDQETQYF
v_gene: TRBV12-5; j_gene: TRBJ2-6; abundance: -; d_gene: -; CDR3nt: TGTGCTAGTGGTTTGCGACAGAGCTTCTCTGGGGCCAACGTCCTGACTTTC; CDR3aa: CASGLRQSFSGANVLTF
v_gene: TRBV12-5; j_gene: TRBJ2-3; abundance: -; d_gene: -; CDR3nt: TGTGCTAGTGGTTTAAGAGAGAGCACAGATACGCAGTATTTT; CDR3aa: CASGLRESTDTQYF
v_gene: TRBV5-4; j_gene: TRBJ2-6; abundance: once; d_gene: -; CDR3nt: TGTGCCAGCATCAAAGGAATAGGTACTGGGGCCAACGTCCTGACTTTC; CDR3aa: CASIKGIGTGANVLTF
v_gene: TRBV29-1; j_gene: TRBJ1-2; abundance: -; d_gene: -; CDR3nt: TGCAGCATCGACAGTAACTACACCTTC; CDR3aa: CSIDSNYTF
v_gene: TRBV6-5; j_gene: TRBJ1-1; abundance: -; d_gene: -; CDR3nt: TGTGCCAGCAGTCTGGACCTTTCCAGGAACACTGAAGCTTTCTTT; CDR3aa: CASSLDLSRNTEAFF
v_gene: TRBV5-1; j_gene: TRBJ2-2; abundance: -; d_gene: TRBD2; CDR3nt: TGCGCCAGCAGCTTGGCCGGGACTAGCGGGGGAACAAACACCGGGGAGCTGTTTTTT; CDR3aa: CASSLAGTSGGTNTGELFF
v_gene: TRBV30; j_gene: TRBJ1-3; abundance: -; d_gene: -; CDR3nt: TGTGCCTACGGATCTGGAAACACCATATATTTT; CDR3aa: CAYGSGNTIYF
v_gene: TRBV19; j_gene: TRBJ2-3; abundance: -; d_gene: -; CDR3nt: TGTGCCACCGGACTCGCCGGGGGAACAGATACGCAGTATTTT; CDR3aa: CATGLAGGTDTQYF
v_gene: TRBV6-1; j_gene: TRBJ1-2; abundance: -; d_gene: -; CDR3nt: TGTGCCAGCACCTACCCGCGGGAAAGGGATGGCTACACCTTC; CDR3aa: CASTYPRERDGYTF
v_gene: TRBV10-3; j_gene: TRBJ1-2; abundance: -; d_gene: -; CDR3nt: TGTGCCATCAGTGGCGGAATTACTAACTATGGCTACACCTTC; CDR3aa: CAISGGITNYGYTF
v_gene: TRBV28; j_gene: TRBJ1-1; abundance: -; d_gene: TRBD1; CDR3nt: TGTGCCAGCAGTTTGACAGGGGGCAGTGTCACTGAAGCTTTCTTT; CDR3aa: CASSLTGGSVTEAFF
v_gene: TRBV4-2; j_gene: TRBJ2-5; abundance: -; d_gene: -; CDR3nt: TGTGCCAGCAGCCAAGAACTCAGGGGGGGAGAGACCCAGTACTTC; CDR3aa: CASSQELRGGETQYF
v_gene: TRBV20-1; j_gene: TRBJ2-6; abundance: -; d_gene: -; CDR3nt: TGCAGTGCTACTGGGGCCAACGTCCTGACTTTC; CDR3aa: CSATGANVLTF
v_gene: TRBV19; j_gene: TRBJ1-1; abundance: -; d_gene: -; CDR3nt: TGTGCCAGTAGTATAGAAGATCTGAACACTGAAGCTTTCTTT; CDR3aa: CASSIEDLNTEAFF
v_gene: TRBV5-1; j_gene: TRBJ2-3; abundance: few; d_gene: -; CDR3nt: TGCGCCAGCAGCCCGCGGACAGTAAGCACAGATACGCAGTATTTT; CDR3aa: CASSPRTVSTDTQYF
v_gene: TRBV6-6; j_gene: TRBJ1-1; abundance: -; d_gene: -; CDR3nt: TGTGCCAGCAGTTACGGGAACGAGAACACTGAAGCTTTCTTT; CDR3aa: CASSYGNENTEAFF
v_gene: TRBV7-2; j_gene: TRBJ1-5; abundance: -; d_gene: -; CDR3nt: TGTGCCAGCAGCTCCTTTTTGGCGGCCCAGCATTTT; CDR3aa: CASSSFLAAQHF
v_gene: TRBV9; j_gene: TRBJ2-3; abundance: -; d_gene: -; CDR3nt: TGTGCCAGCAGCGTACCGGGGGATACGCAGTATTTT; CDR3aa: CASSVPGDTQYF
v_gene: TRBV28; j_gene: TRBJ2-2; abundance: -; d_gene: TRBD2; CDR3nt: TGTGCCAGCAGTTTATTTCTAGCGGGGGGCACCGGGGAGCTGTTTTTT; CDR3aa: CASSLFLAGGTGELFF
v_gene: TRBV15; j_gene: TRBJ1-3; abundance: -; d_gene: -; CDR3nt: TGTGCCACCAGCTTAGAGGGTTTCGCTGGAAACACCATATATTTT; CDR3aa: CATSLEGFAGNTIYF
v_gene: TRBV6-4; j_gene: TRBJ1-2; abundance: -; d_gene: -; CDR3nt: TGTGCCAGCCCCCCACGCGAGGAGGACTATGGCTACACCTTC; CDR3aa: CASPPREEDYGYTF
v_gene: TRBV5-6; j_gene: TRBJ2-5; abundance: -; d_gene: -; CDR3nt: TGTGCCAGCAGCACTGGGACTGCACAAGAGACCCAGTACTTC; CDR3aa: CASSTGTAQETQYF
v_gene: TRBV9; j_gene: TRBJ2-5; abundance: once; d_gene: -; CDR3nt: TGTGCCAGCAGCGTAGCAGGGTCCCACCAAGAGACCCAGTACTTC; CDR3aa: CASSVAGSHQETQYF
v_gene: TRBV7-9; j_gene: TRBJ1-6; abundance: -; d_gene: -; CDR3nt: TGTGCCAGCAGCTTAGAGTATAATTCACCCCTCCACTTT; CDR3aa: CASSLEYNSPLHF
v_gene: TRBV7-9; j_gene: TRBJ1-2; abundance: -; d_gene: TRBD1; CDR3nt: TGTGCCAGCAGCTCCGGGACAGGTGACTATGGCTACACCTTC; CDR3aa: CASSSGTGDYGYTF
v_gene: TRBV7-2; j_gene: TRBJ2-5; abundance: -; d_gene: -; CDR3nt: TGTGCCAGCAGCTTAGCGGGAGAGGGAGAGACCCAGTACTTC; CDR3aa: CASSLAGEGETQYF
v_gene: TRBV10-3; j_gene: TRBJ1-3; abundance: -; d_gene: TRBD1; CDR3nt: TGTGCCATCAGTAGGGACAGGGACGGAGACACCATATATTTT; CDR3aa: CAISRDRDGDTIYF
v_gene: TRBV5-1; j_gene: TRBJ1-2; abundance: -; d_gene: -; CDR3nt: TGCGCCAGCAGCTTTCCGGGGGCTAACTATGGCTACACCTTC; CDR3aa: CASSFPGANYGYTF
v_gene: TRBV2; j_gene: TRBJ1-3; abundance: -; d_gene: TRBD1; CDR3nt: TGTGCCAGCAGTACACAGGGGGCTGGTGGAAACACCATATATTTT; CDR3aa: CASSTQGAGGNTIYF